The clone carrying this T cell receptor (beta chain) was observed a handful of times. This entry belongs to a study of T cells in Graves' hyperthyroidism and ophthalmopathy. V was pared by 4 bases and J by 0 bases, with 13 bases between. The CDR3 runs 16 residues. CDR1 and CDR2 from the germline V gene are SQVTM and ANQGSEA. Patients aged 18 to 65 had newly diagnosed hyperthyroidism of under 2 months' duration. Researchers took RNA transcripts and amplified the TCR beta CDR3 regions from them. TCR CDR3 underwent first-round RT-PCR with the HTBI primer set. TCRdb recomputed calls from the multiplex PCR reads with MiXCR, one row per CDR3 protein. The data contain under 800,000 distinct CDR3 sequences, approximately 15% of them singletons.

The clonotype was recovered from a woman aged 18-29 years with Graves' hyperthyroidism. This chain uses TRBV29-1 with TRBJ2-6, with D possibly matching TRBD2 (5 bases). The sequencing sample was made of blood. CDR3 nucleotides: TGCAGCGTTGGCGTTACGGGATTCTCTGGGGCCAACGTCCTGACTTTC. Translating it yields CSVGVTGFSGANVLTF.